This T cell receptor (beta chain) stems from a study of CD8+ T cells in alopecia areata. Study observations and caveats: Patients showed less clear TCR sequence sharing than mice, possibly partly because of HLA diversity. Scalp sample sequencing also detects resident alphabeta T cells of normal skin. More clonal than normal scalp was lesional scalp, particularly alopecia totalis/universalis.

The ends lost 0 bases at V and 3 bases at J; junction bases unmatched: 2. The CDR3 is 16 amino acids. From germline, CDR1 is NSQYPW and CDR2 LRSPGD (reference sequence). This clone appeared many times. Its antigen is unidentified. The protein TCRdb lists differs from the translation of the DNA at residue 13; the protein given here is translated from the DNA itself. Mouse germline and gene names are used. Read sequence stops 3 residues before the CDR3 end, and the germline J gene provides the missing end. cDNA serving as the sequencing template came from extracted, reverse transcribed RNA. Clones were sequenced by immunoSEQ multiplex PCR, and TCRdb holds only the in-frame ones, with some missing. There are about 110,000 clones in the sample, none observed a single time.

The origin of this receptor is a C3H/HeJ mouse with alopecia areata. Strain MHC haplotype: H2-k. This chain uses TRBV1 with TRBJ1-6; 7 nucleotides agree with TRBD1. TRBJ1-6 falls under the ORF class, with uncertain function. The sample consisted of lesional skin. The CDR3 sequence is CTCSAEGTVYNSPLYF. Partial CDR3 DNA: TGCACCTGCAGTGCAGAGGGGACAGTCTATAATTCGCCC.